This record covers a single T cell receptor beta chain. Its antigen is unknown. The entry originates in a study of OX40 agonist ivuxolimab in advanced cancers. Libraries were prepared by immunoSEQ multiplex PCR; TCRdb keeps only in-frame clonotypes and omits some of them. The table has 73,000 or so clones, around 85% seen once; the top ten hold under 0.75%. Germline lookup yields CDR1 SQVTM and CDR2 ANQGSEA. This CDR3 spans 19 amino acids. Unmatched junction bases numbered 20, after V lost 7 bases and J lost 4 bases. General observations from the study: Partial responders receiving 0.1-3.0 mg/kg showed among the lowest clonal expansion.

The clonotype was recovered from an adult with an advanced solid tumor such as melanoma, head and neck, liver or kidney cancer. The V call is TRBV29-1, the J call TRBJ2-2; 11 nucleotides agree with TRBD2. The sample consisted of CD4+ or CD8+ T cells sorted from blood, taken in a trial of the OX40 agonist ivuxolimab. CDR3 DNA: TGCAGCGCTAAATGGGTAGCGGGGGGGCGTGGGAGTCGCACCGGGGAGCTGTTTTTT. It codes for CSAKWVAGGRGSRTGELFF.